This T cell receptor beta chain was recorded in a study of blood T cells in healthy people across ages. Findings and limits, study-wide: Strongly correlated with naive T cell percentage was TCR beta diversity. Estimates drawn from one million T cells were deemed to understate diversity.

Total RNA was extracted at no less than 6 micrograms per sample. The germline CDR1 and CDR2 sequences are MDHEN and SYDVKM. V was cut by 6 bases and J by 3 bases, with 11 bases left in between. The CDR3 has 14 amino acids. Note on this clonotype: Its antigen is as yet unknown.

A second roughly 7 to 11 cycle PCR used barcoded and J-beta primers. Sequencing yielded, for each sample, at least 3 million paired-end reads carrying CDR3. One entry per CDR3 protein results from TCRdb running MiXCR on the 5' RACE reads. The repertoire holds around 1,500,000 distinct CDR3 sequences, 25% to 30% seen once, with about 8% in the top ten. The source of this sequence is a woman aged 30 to 39 in good health. The sequenced sample consisted of blood. The chain carries TRBV28 and TRBJ1-4; D is perhaps TRBD1 (6 bases). The CDR3 region is CASSKRQANEKLFF. The CDR3 coding sequence is TGTGCCAGCAGCAAGAGACAGGCTAATGAAAAACTGTTTTTT.